These T cell receptor beta chains were read from a single sample in a study of blood T cells in healthy people across ages. TCRdb re-derived calls from the 5' RACE reads in MiXCR, one entry per CDR3 protein. The sample holds 1.5 million or so distinct CDR3 sequences, approximately 38% seen once. Material: blood. These TCRs come from a woman under 30 in good health. CDR3s include the opening cysteine and the closing phenylalanine or tryptophan. A D gene is named only where the DNA matches it firmly. The size entry is marked missing in some rows and otherwise reads once, few, many or a size class.

V	D	J	size	CDR3	DNA
TRBV11-2	TRBD1	TRBJ2-7	few	CASSWGQIYEQYF	TGTGCCAGCAGCTGGGGACAGATTTACGAGCAGTACTTC
TRBV5-1	TRBD2	TRBJ2-1	-	CARSWAGEYNEQFF	TGCGCCCGCAGTTGGGCGGGGGAATACAATGAGCAGTTCTTC
TRBV6-6	-	TRBJ1-1	few	CASSYHTGPQLNTEAFF	TGTGCCAGCAGTTACCATACGGGACCCCAATTGAACACTGAAGCTTTCTTT
TRBV28	-	TRBJ1-2	-	CASSFLKGYTF	TGTGCCAGCAGTTTTCTCAAGGGCTACACCTTC
TRBV3-1	TRBD2	TRBJ2-5	few	CASSQDPGLREETQYF	TGTGCCAGCAGCCAGGATCCGGGACTAAGAGAAGAGACCCAGTACTTC
TRBV7-4	TRBD1	TRBJ1-4	-	CASSLVTGQANEKLFF	TGTGCCAGCAGCTTAGTCACGGGACAGGCAAATGAAAAACTGTTTTTT
TRBV27	-	TRBJ1-1	-	CASRQGEGTEAFF	TGTGCCAGCAGACAGGGCGAGGGCACTGAAGCTTTCTTT
TRBV21-1	-	TRBJ2-7	-	CASRPSGRCEQYF	TGTGCCAGCAGGCCTAGCGGGAGATGCGAGCAGTACTTC
TRBV25-1	-	TRBJ2-5	-	CTSSEYLRGSTETQYF	TGTACCAGCAGTGAATATCTTCGGGGCAGTACGGAGACCCAGTACTTC
TRBV20-1	TRBD1	TRBJ1-5	-	CSARAQGVSNQPQHF	TGCAGTGCTAGGGCACAGGGGGTAAGCAATCAGCCCCAGCATTTT
TRBV7-2	-	TRBJ2-7	-	CASSFSLNRDPQQYF	TGTGCCAGCAGCTTTAGTTTGAACCGGGACCCACAGCAGTACTTC
TRBV11-2	TRBD2	TRBJ2-1	-	CASSEAGTSAPSSSYNEQFF	TGTGCCAGCAGCGAAGCCGGGACTAGCGCTCCTTCGAGCTCCTACAATGAGCAGTTCTTC
TRBV9	TRBD2	TRBJ2-7	many	CASSVASGTYEQYF	TGTGCCAGCAGCGTTGCTAGCGGGACCTACGAGCAGTACTTC
TRBV10-3	-	TRBJ1-2	-	CAISAGSPSTEYGYTF	TGTGCCATCAGTGCGGGGAGCCCTTCGACGGAATATGGCTACACCTTC
TRBV20-1	TRBD1	TRBJ1-6	-	CSAGPEGQGANSPLHF	TGCAGTGCTGGACCCGAGGGGCAGGGGGCGAATTCACCCCTCCACTTT
TRBV4-1	TRBD2	TRBJ2-7	-	CASSQDHWRGGPKPYEQYF	TGCGCCAGCAGCCAAGATCACTGGCGGGGGGGCCCAAAGCCCTACGAGCAGTACTTC
TRBV10-3	-	TRBJ2-7	-	CAISEGDLKGYEQYF	TGTGCCATCAGTGAAGGGGACCTTAAGGGCTACGAGCAGTACTTC
TRBV29-1	-	TRBJ2-7	-	CSVRGFSYNEQYF	TGCAGCGTTCGTGGTTTCTCCTACAATGAGCAGTACTTC
TRBV5-1	-	TRBJ2-1	few	CASSATFERSYNEQFF	TGCGCCAGCAGCGCCACCTTTGAGCGGAGCTACAATGAGCAGTTCTTC
TRBV2	TRBD1	TRBJ1-2	-	CTSSDSGTGGFAGYTF	TGTACCAGCAGTGACTCCGGGACAGGGGGGTTTGCGGGCTACACCTTC
TRBV7-2	-	TRBJ2-7	-	CASTPGVPYEQYF	TGTGCCAGCACACCAGGGGTCCCCTACGAGCAGTACTTC
TRBV20-1	TRBD1	TRBJ2-7	-	CSASKPGGSYEQYF	TGCAGTGCTAGCAAACCAGGGGGCTCCTACGAGCAGTACTTC
TRBV5-1	TRBD2	TRBJ2-7	few	CASTWTSQGNYEQYF	TGCGCCAGCACCTGGACTAGCCAAGGAAACTACGAGCAGTACTTC
TRBV14	-	TRBJ1-5	-	CASSPDGTQPQHF	TGTGCCAGCAGCCCGGACGGAACTCAGCCCCAGCATTTT
TRBV28	-	TRBJ2-5	once	CASSLYAKETQYF	TGTGCCAGCAGTTTATACGCTAAAGAGACCCAGTACTTC
TRBV7-3	TRBD2	TRBJ2-3	once	CASSTAGGGTQYF	TGTGCCAGCAGCACTGCGGGGGGGGGTACGCAGTATTTT
TRBV12-3/TRBV12-4	-	TRBJ2-1	-	CASRRSSYNEQFF	TGTGCCAGCAGGAGAAGCTCCTACAATGAGCAGTTCTTC
TRBV20-1	TRBD2	TRBJ2-1	few	CSAMNLGTTLIYNEQFF	TGCAGTGCTATGAACCTGGGGACTACCCTTATCTACAATGAGCAGTTCTTC
TRBV4-1	-	TRBJ2-5	-	CASSQDYAATIETQYF	TGCGCCAGCAGCCAAGATTACGCGGCAACAATAGAGACCCAGTACTTC
TRBV27	TRBD2	TRBJ2-3	-	CASSDASGASTDTQYF	TGTGCCAGCAGTGATGCTAGCGGGGCCAGCACAGATACGCAGTATTTT
TRBV11-2	-	TRBJ1-1	once	CASSARGGRDTEAFF	TGTGCCAGCAGCGCCCGGGGGGGCCGGGACACTGAAGCTTTCTTT
TRBV20-1	-	TRBJ2-7	-	CSAAVSSTYEQYF	TGCAGTGCAGCCGTCTCGTCAACCTACGAGCAGTACTTC
TRBV27	-	TRBJ2-3	-	CASPFPLVTSTDTQYF	TGTGCCAGCCCCTTCCCGCTAGTCACTAGCACAGATACGCAGTATTTT
TRBV9	-	TRBJ1-6	few	CASSPRTDPNSPLHF	TGTGCCAGCAGCCCGAGGACAGATCCTAATTCACCCCTCCACTTT
TRBV10-3	TRBD2	TRBJ2-1	many	CATGTSGGNEQFF	TGTGCCACCGGGACTAGCGGGGGGAATGAGCAGTTCTTC
TRBV20-1	TRBD2	TRBJ2-1	few	CSARPYSGASSYNEQFF	TGCAGTGCTAGACCCTATAGCGGGGCGTCCTCCTACAATGAGCAGTTCTTC
TRBV29-1	-	TRBJ2-1	few	CRGWGADPSYNEQFF	TGCAGGGGTTGGGGGGCGGACCCCTCCTACAATGAGCAGTTCTTC
TRBV29-1	-	TRBJ1-1	-	CSGSDGTEAFF	TGCAGCGGGTCGGATGGCACTGAAGCTTTCTTT
TRBV11-2	-	TRBJ2-6	-	CASSLDHRSSGANVLTF	TGTGCCAGCAGCTTAGATCATCGCAGCTCTGGGGCCAACGTCCTGACTTTC
TRBV5-1	-	TRBJ2-1	few	CASSLETVLGEQFF	TGCGCCAGCAGCTTGGAGACGGTTTTGGGTGAGCAGTTCTTC
TRBV14	TRBD2	TRBJ2-7	few	CASSQIAGGSTYNEQYF	TGTGCCAGCAGCCAAATAGCGGGCGGGAGTACCTACAATGAGCAGTACTTC
TRBV10-3	-	TRBJ2-5	few	CAISESGGSKTQYF	TGTGCCATCAGTGAGTCGGGGGGCTCTAAGACCCAGTACTTC
TRBV20-1	-	TRBJ1-1	-	CSARQQGEGTEAFF	TGCAGTGCGAGACAACAGGGAGAGGGAACTGAAGCTTTCTTT
TRBV5-1	TRBD1	TRBJ2-7	few	CASSFLGQGGFYEQYF	TGCGCCAGCAGCTTTCTCGGACAGGGGGGATTCTACGAGCAGTACTTC
TRBV20-1	-	TRBJ2-5	-	CSAVQTQETQYF	TGCAGTGCTGTACAAACTCAGGAGACCCAGTACTTC
TRBV6-5	TRBD2	TRBJ2-1	-	CASSYEAGGLAYNEQFF	TGTGCCAGCAGTTATGAGGCGGGAGGCCTAGCCTACAATGAGCAGTTCTTC
TRBV6-5	-	TRBJ2-2	-	CASSIGVPGELFF	TGTGCCAGCAGCATCGGGGTGCCCGGGGAGCTGTTTTTT
TRBV20-1	-	TRBJ2-3	many	CSARDRVGLGTDTQYF	TGCAGTGCTAGAGATCGGGTGGGGCTAGGCACAGATACGCAGTATTTT
TRBV27	-	TRBJ1-2	few	CASSPRTVTNYGYTF	TGTGCCAGCAGTCCTCGGACAGTCACTAACTATGGCTACACCTTC
TRBV15	-	TRBJ2-3	-	CATSRTLQYTQYF	TGTGCCACCAGCAGAACCTTGCAGTATACGCAGTATTTT
TRBV29-1	-	TRBJ1-2	few	CSVDGTSPGAYYGYTF	TGCAGCGTTGATGGGACATCCCCTGGGGCCTACTATGGCTACACCTTC